This T cell receptor (beta chain) was captured in a study of T cell responses to AZD1222 COVID-19 vaccine. Remarks on this clone: Its antigen is unknown.

The method was immunoSEQ multiplex PCR; TCRdb's version includes in-frame clones alone and lacks a portion of them. Found here are 90,000 to 120,000 clones, around nine tenths of them singletons; the top ten hold 6.2%. Study findings and constraints: Repertoires were collected only later (after the peak T cell response had occurred). CD4 TCRs covered the whole spike, strongest at regions 160-218 and 743-854. Donors skewed white British and female; clonal diversity was possibly underestimated. Two AZD1222 doses significantly raised spike-specific TCR breadth and depth over controls.

This specimen was peripheral blood, taken 28 days after the second AZD1222 dose. This receptor was obtained from an adult who received the AZD1222 COVID-19 vaccine.

CDR3 nucleotide sequence: TGTGCCAGCAGCTCGCTACAGATTTCAAATTCACCCCTCCACTTT. It is translated as CASSSLQISNSPLHF. The chain has TRBV5-6 and TRBJ1-6; no firm D call. Trimming left V 3 bases short and J 7 bases short, with 14 bases between. This CDR3 spans 15 amino acids. In germline, CDR1 is SGHDT, CDR2 YYEEEE.